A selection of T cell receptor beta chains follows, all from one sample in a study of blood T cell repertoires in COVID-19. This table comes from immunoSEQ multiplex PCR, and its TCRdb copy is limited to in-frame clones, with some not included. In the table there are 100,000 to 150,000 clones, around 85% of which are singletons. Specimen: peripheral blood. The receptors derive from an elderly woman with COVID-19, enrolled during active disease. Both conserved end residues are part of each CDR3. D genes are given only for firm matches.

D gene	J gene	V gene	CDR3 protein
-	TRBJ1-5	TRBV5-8	CASSHRPIHSNQPQHF
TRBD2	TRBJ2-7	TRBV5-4	CASSSGLSTYEQYF
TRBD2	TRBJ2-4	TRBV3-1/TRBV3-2	CASSQDPGLAKAKNIQYF
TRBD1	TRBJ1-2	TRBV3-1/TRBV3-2	CASSQDRRGRGDGYTF
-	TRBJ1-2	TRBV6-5	CAFTVPNYGYTF
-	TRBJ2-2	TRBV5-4	CASQIDAGAVTGELFF
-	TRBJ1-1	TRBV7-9	CASTVREAEAFF
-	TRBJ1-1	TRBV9	CASSVRTDTEAFF
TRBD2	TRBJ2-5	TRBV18	CASSGTSGRLEETQYF
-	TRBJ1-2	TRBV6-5	CASSGGAPGYGYTF